This T cell receptor beta chain is drawn from a study of Ad26.COV2.S vaccination and SARS-CoV-2 variants. Produced via immunoSEQ multiplex PCR; TCRdb's table is partial and in-frame only. Of some 330,000 clones in the sample, about nine tenths are singletons; the top ten hold roughly 6%. Study results and caveats: People who got the vaccine or the placebo had similar non-spike TCR breadth.

The V end was cut by 7 bases, the J end by 0 bases, with 16 bases between. Germline-derived CDR1 and CDR2 are LGHNT and FRNRAP. This CDR3 spans 15 amino acids. The treatment: roughly 18 received Ad26.COV2.S at low or high dose, single or two shots; 5 received placebo; per-sample allocation not given. Specimens were obtained on day 63 following the first vaccine or placebo injection. In Boston, the donor was an adult between 18-55 years of age. With respect to this clone: Antigen: not known.

The receptor comes from a person between 18 and 65 years old who received the Ad26.COV2.S COVID-19 vaccine or a placebo. The source was peripheral blood, collected in a trial of Ad26.COV2.S vaccine versus placebo. The chain carries TRBV12-5 and TRBJ2-7; D call uncertain. CDR3 sequence: CASAAPETISYEQYF. CDR3 nucleotides: TGTGCTAGTGCCGCCCCAGAGACCATCTCCTACGAGCAGTACTTC.